Presented here are 16 T cell receptor beta chains from one specimen sequenced in a study of blood T cell repertoires in COVID-19. Profiled with immunoSEQ multiplex PCR; TCRdb holds only in-frame clones, not every one. Here the sample spans roughly 480,000 clones, approximately 89% being singletons. Input material: peripheral blood. Every receptor here comes from a man younger than 35 with COVID-19, enrolled during active disease.

This chain uses TRBV2 with TRBJ1-3, with no clear D. The CDR3 spans 12 residues. Trimming removed 9 bases at V and 4 bases at J, with 10 bases between. Germline loops: CDR1 SNHLY, CDR2 FYNNEI. CDR3 sequence: CARSTTGNTIYF. In nucleotides, the CDR3 is TGTGCCAGGAGTACAACAGGAAACACCATATATTTT.

The rearrangement links TRBV4-2 to TRBJ2-2; 8 positions match TRBD2. Germline trimming cut 1 base from V and 5 bases from J; bases unmatched to any gene: 6. The CDR3 totals 16 residues. Germline CDR1 LGHNA, CDR2 YNFKEQ. CDR3 nucleotide sequence: TGTGCCAGCAGCCAAGGAGTGAGCGGGAGTACCGGGGAGCTGTTTTTT. Its protein product is CASSQGVSGSTGELFF.

The chain recombines TRBV6-5 with TRBJ1-1, with D tentatively TRBD1 (5 bases). V was cut by 5 bases and J by 0 bases, with 13 bases left in between. CDR3 length: 15 residues. The germline CDR1 and CDR2 sequences are MNHEY and SVGAGI. CDR3 residues: CASSNQQDLNTEAFF. CDR3 DNA sequence: TGTGCCAGCAGTAATCAACAGGACCTGAACACTGAAGCTTTCTTT.

CDR3 in DNA: TGCGCCAGCAGCCAAGGGACAGGGGATCAAAACATTCAGTACTTC. Translated, it gives CASSQGTGDQNIQYF. The chain employs TRBV4-1 and TRBJ2-4; TRBD1 matches 9 bases. The ends lost 1 base at V and 5 bases at J; junction bases unmatched: 3. Germline lookup yields CDR1 MGHRA and CDR2 YSYEKL. This CDR3 region has 15 residues.

V and J are TRBV6-5 and TRBJ2-5; D unclear. The germline gives CDR1 MNHEY, CDR2 SVGAGI. The CDR3 runs to 14 residues. V lost 5 bases, J lost 5 bases, and 15 bases lay in between. CDR3 nucleotides: TGTGCCAGCAGTAAACTTGAAACTTGGGAGACCCAGTACTTC. It translates to CASSKLETWETQYF.

The J gene is TRBJ2-5, the V gene TRBV18; possible D gene TRBD1, 6 bases. This CDR3 comprises 14 residues. V lost 4 bases and J 0 bases, leaving 9 bases between the germline ends. Germline V CDR1 and CDR2: KGHSH, LQKENI. The DNA for the CDR3 is TGTGCCAGCTCACTCAGGACAGACCAAGAGACCCAGTACTTC. This codes for CASSLRTDQETQYF.

The chain employs TRBV3-1 (or the pseudogene TRBV3-2) and TRBJ2-2, with no clear D. This CDR3 has 13 amino acids. Germline V gene data show CDR1 as LGHDT and CDR2 as YNNKEL (reference sequence). The V end was cut by 6 bases, the J end by 9 bases, with 14 bases between. The CDR3 bases are TGTGCCAGCAGGCCCTATGAAGCTCGGGAGCTGTTTTTT. The encoded protein is CASRPYEARELFF.

This clone appeared a single time. The chain links TRBV30 to TRBJ1-5; 7 bases agree with TRBD1. The CDR3 is 13 amino acids. V was pared by 7 bases and J by 3 bases, with 6 bases of the junction left unmatched. From germline, CDR1 is GTSNPN and CDR2 SVGIG (reference sequence). Here the CDR3 reads CAYAGGPNQPQHF. The CDR3 DNA follows: TGTGCCTATGCAGGGGGTCCCAATCAGCCCCAGCATTTT. The full variable domain, with the rest looked up from reference TRBV30 and TRBJ1-5, is SQTIHQWPATLVQPVGSPLSLECTVEGTSNPNLYWYRQAAGRGLQLLFYSVGIGQISSEVPQNLSASRPQDRQFILSSKKLLLSDSGFYLCAYAGGPNQPQHFGDGTRLSIL.

This clone was seen once. This chain links TRBV4-1 with TRBJ1-2; TRBD1 agrees at 7 bases. The V segment lost 4 bases and the J segment 4 bases; nucleotides outside the gene matches: 12. CDR3 length: 16 amino acids. Germline values: CDR1 MGHRA, CDR2 YSYEKL. CDR3 DNA sequence: TGCGCCAGCAGCCTCAAACGGACAGGCGCTTCCTATGGCTACACCTTC. Translated: CASSLKRTGASYGYTF.

The chain uses TRBV7-2 and TRBJ2-7; D possibly corresponds to TRBD2 (5 bases). Germline V gives CDR1 SGHTA, CDR2 FQGNSA. Trimming cost V 2 bases and J 2 bases, with 16 bases left between them. The CDR3 totals 16 residues. The CDR3 DNA reads as TGTGCCAGCAGCTTAATCCATACCGAGGGAGCCTACGAGCAGTACTTC. This gives the protein CASSLIHTEGAYEQYF.

This sequence joins TRBV5-6 and TRBJ1-6; D possibly corresponds to TRBD1 (6 bases). The ends were cut back, 6 bases at V and 4 bases at J, with 26 bases in the middle. The V gene's germline CDR1 is SGHDT and CDR2 YYEEEE. CDR3 size: 19 residues. This chain's CDR3 is CASISLHLGRGGYNSPLHF. The CDR3 nucleotides read TGTGCCAGCATCTCATTGCATCTGGGCAGGGGAGGGTATAATTCACCCCTCCACTTT.

The V and J genes are TRBV27 and TRBJ2-2; weak D call: TRBD1 (6 bases). V was clipped by 2 bases and J by 6 bases, with 10 bases between them. The CDR3 contains 14 residues. Germline values: CDR1 MNHEY, CDR2 SMNVEV (reference sequence). Written as DNA, the CDR3 is TGTGCCAGCAGTTTACGGGCAGGGGCCGGGGAGCTGTTTTTT. Residues: CASSLRAGAGELFF.

This clone was recorded once. This rearrangement joins TRBV6-6 to TRBJ2-2; 9 nucleotides line up with TRBD1. The germline V gene encodes CDR1 MNHNY and CDR2 SVGAGI (reference sequence). The CDR3 spans 16 residues. V shed 4 bases and J 1 base; nucleotides not matched to a gene: 4. The CDR3 DNA sequence: TGTGCCAGCAGTTTTACGGGACAGGGGAACACCGGGGAGCTGTTTTTT. Translating it yields CASSFTGQGNTGELFF.

This clone was observed a single time. The chain combines TRBV3-1 (or the pseudogene TRBV3-2) with TRBJ2-5; possible D gene TRBD1, 5 bases. V gave up 1 base and J gave up 6 bases, with 9 bases separating them. The germline gives CDR1 LGHDT, CDR2 YNNKEL (reference sequence). The CDR3 runs 13 residues. CDR3 amino acids: CASSQGGAKTQYF. CDR3 DNA: TGTGCCAGCAGCCAAGGGGGCGCGAAGACCCAGTACTTC.

The chain uses TRBV6-5 and TRBJ2-2, with TRBD1 matching 7 bases. The CDR3 is 13 amino acids. Trimming cost V 8 bases and J 2 bases; bases outside gene matches: 2. Germline lookup yields CDR1 MNHEY and CDR2 SVGAGI. CDR3 DNA sequence: TGTGCCAGCTGGACAGGAAACACCGGGGAGCTGTTTTTT. Translated, it gives CASWTGNTGELFF.

This chain connects TRBV3-1 (or the pseudogene TRBV3-2) to TRBJ2-3; 7 bases fit TRBD2. V dropped 5 bases and J dropped 7; count of bases not matched to a gene: 9. From germline, CDR1 is LGHDT and CDR2 YNNKEL (reference sequence). The CDR3 runs to 14 residues. The DNA of the CDR3 is TGTGCCAGCAGCTCAAGACTGGGGGGGAATACGCAGTATTTT. It encodes CASSSRLGGNTQYF.